Each of the 10 T cell receptor beta chains below was sequenced from the same sample in a study of T cell repertoires in cytomegalovirus infection. Each CDR3 protein is one row after TCRdb ran MiXCR on the reads. The repertoire holds 900,000 to 950,000 distinct CDR3 sequences, with less than 40% as singletons. For these TCRs, the target antigens are not known. The source was cultured CD8+ T cells from PBMCs, collected from culture after CMV antigen stimulation. The receptors here all came from a human donor in good health (CMV status not recorded). Some clones in this sample may be carry-over from other donors' samples.

The J gene is TRBJ2-7, the V gene TRBV2; tentatively, D is TRBD2 (6 bases). Germline lookup yields CDR1 SNHLY and CDR2 FYNNEI. The CDR3 consists of 11 residues. The V end lost 10 bases, the J end lost 7 bases, and 14 bases lay between the germline ends. The CDR3 bases are TGTGCCACTTTAAGACGGGGGGAGCAGTACTTC. Amino acids: CATLRRGEQYF.

J is TRBJ2-3 and V is TRBV25-1, with a tentative D call TRBD1 (6 bases). CDR1 is MGHDK and CDR2 is SYGVNS in the germline V gene. The CDR3 has 17 amino acids. Deletions cut 1 base from V and 3 bases from J, with 17 bases between. The CDR3 nucleotides are TGTGCCAGCAGTGAATCCGACAGGAAATCACAGACAGATACGCAGTATTTT. It codes for CASSESDRKSQTDTQYF.

This chain connects TRBV7-6 to TRBJ2-1; 8 bases agree with TRBD1. V was pared by 5 bases and J by 3 bases, with 9 bases of the junction left unmatched. The CDR3 covers 16 residues. Germline V gene sequence: CDR1 SGHVS, CDR2 FNYEAQ. CDR3 residues: CASSQTVGQDYNEQFF. CDR3 sequence (DNA): TGTGCCAGCAGCCAAACGGTGGGACAGGACTACAATGAGCAGTTCTTC.

The chain combines TRBV19 with TRBJ1-2, with TRBD1 identical over 7 bases. There are 14 residues in the CDR3. Trimming at V came to 2 bases and at J to 4 bases, leaving 4 bases not matched to a gene. In germline, CDR1 is LNHDA, CDR2 SQIVND (reference sequence). CDR3: CASSILGTAYGYTF. CDR3 nucleotides: TGTGCCAGTAGTATACTTGGGACAGCCTATGGCTACACCTTC.

This clonotype was picked up many times. V and J are TRBV6-1 and TRBJ2-5; D is ambiguous. The CDR3 has 14 residues. Germline lookup yields CDR1 MNHNS and CDR2 SASEGT. V shed 3 bases and J shed 1 base, with 9 bases lying between them. The CDR3 is CASSDGPSQETQYF. The DNA of the CDR3 is TGTGCCAGCAGTGACGGTCCTAGCCAAGAGACCCAGTACTTC.

This clonotype was observed a few times. The gene calls are TRBV19 and TRBJ1-2, with 7 bases matching TRBD1. Germline CDR1 LNHDA, CDR2 SQIVND (reference sequence). The CDR3 is 15 residues long. Trimming cost V 7 bases and J 2 bases; bases outside gene matches: 10. The CDR3: CASTPRQGANYGYTF. As DNA, the CDR3 is TGTGCCAGTACCCCACGACAGGGCGCGAACTATGGCTACACCTTC.

The V gene is TRBV20-1, the J gene TRBJ1-4, with TRBD1 as a possible D gene (6 bases). The germline CDR1 and CDR2 sequences are DFQATT and SNEGSKA (reference sequence). The CDR3 has 16 amino acids. Between the trimmed V and J ends, which lost 2 bases and 4 bases, there was a span of 17 bases. In DNA form, the CDR3 reads TGCAGTGCTAGAACCCCACGGGACAAACTTAATGAAAAACTGTTTTTT. This encodes CSARTPRDKLNEKLFF.

This clonotype was recorded a few times. V gene TRBV6-1 combines with J gene TRBJ1-1; no clear D. CDR1 is MNHNS and CDR2 is SASEGT in the germline V gene. Deletions cut 0 bases from V and 10 bases from J, with 9 bases between. The CDR3 covers 12 residues. The CDR3 region is CASSEAGWGAFF. CDR3 bases: TGTGCCAGCAGTGAAGCCGGTTGGGGAGCTTTCTTT.

This clonotype appeared a few times. The V call is TRBV10-3, the J call TRBJ1-5; D is unclear. Trimming took off 4 bases at V and 5 bases at J, with 12 bases between the two ends. This CDR3 has 14 residues. CDR1 is ENHRY and CDR2 is SYGVKD in the germline V gene. The CDR3 DNA sequence: TGTGCCATCAGTGGGGGTGGAGAAGATCAGCCCCAGCATTTT. It codes for CAISGGGEDQPQHF.

Many counts were recorded for this clonotype. The rearrangement uses TRBV7-6 and TRBJ2-4; the D gene is possibly TRBD2 (5 bases). The V end was cut by 1 base, the J end by 1 base, with 11 bases between. In germline, CDR1 is SGHVS, CDR2 FNYEAQ. The CDR3 extends over 16 amino acids. The CDR3 DNA reads TGTGCCAGCAGCTTAGATGAGGGCCTTGCCAAAAACATTCAGTACTTC. Its protein product is CASSLDEGLAKNIQYF.